The 5 T cell receptor beta chains below were found in one sample sequenced in a study of T cells in Graves' hyperthyroidism and ophthalmopathy. Amplification targeted TCR beta CDR3 regions from RNA transcripts. Using the HTBI primer set, a first-round RT-PCR was run on the TCR CDR3. A single record per CDR3 protein comes from TCRdb applying MiXCR to the multiplex PCR reads. The repertoire consists of hundreds of thousands of distinct CDR3 sequences, with 35% to 45% occurring once and the leading ten covering around 9.3%. Sequencing input: blood. Every receptor here comes from a man in his late teens or twenties with Graves' hyperthyroidism.

This clonotype was counted ten times or more. The rearrangement links TRBV25-1 to TRBJ1-6, with 12 bases matching TRBD1. Unmatched junction bases numbered 9, after V lost 6 bases and J lost 9 bases. CDR1 and CDR2 from the germline V gene are MGHDK and SYGVNS. The CDR3 is 16 residues long. CDR3 protein: CASRRDRGLGGSPLHF. The CDR3 DNA sequence: TGTGCCAGCAGACGGGACAGGGGGCTTGGGGGTTCACCCCTCCACTTT. Looking up the rest from reference TRBV25-1 and TRBJ1-6 gives the full variable domain: EADIYQTPRYLVIGTGKKITLECSQTMGHDKMYWYQQDPGMELHLIHYSYGVNSTEKGDLSSESTVSRIRTEHFPLTLESARPSHTSQYLCASRRDRGLGGSPLHFGNGTRLTVT.

This clonotype has ten or more counts. The chain combines TRBV7-8 with TRBJ2-5; D gene ambiguous. V was clipped by 1 base and J by 5 bases, with 11 bases between them. The CDR3 contains 14 residues. Germline V gene data show CDR1 as SGHVS and CDR2 as FQNEAQ. CDR3: CASSLGNEAETQYF. DNA of the CDR3: TGTGCCAGCAGCTTAGGTAACGAGGCGGAGACCCAGTACTTC.

Remarks on this clonotype: One end of the junction does not line up with germline, which may come from a read error. This chain connects TRBV6-1 to TRBJ2-2; TRBD1 aligns across 11 bases. The length of the CDR3 is 13 residues. Germline CDR1 and CDR2: MNHNS and SASEGT. In DNA, the CDR3 is TGTGCCAGCAGCCCCGGGGACAGGGGGGAGTTGTTTTTT. Residues: CASSPGDRGELFF.

The rearrangement links TRBV6-1 to TRBJ1-2; no clear D gene. This CDR3 has 15 amino acids. Trimming left V 4 bases short and J 4 bases short, with 16 bases between. From germline, CDR1 is MNHNS and CDR2 SASEGT. The CDR3 bases are TGTGCCAGCAGTGCCCCCACGGAGGGTTTCTATGGCTACACCTTC. Translating it yields CASSAPTEGFYGYTF.

The gene calls are TRBV9 and TRBJ2-7; D ambiguous. Germline V gene lookup returns CDR1 SGDLS and CDR2 YYNGEE. V was clipped by 4 bases and J by 0 bases, with 11 bases between them. The CDR3 is made up of 14 amino acids. CDR3 sequence (DNA): TGTGCCAGCAGCCAAGGTCACGGCTCCTACGAGCAGTACTTC. It specifies CASSQGHGSYEQYF.